This TCR beta chain was identified in a study of molecular identifiers for immune sequencing clone quantification. This CDR3 contains 14 residues. V dropped 3 bases and J dropped 9 bases, with 15 bases sitting between them. This clonotype was detected a few times. Via MiXCR, TCRdb re-called the PCR reads, giving one row per CDR3 protein. The table records approximately 590,000 distinct CDR3 sequences, about 25% of them present only once. Sorting selected naive CD8 T cells with a CD8+CD4-CCR7+CD45RA+ phenotype. The chain employs TRBV12-3 or TRBV12-4 and TRBJ2-1; possible D gene TRBD1, 6 bases. Sequencing was done on a sample of naive CD8+ T cells from blood, with Jurkat cell RNA spiked in. Subset: FACS-sorted CD8+CD4-CCR7+CD45RA+ naive T cells. The sequence derives from a human donor in good health. Some libraries in this study had Jurkat cell RNA spiked in. The CDR3 here is CASSFTAGEPEQFF. CDR3 coding DNA: TGTGCCAGCAGTTTTACGGCAGGGGAGCCTGAGCAGTTCTTC.